The clone carrying this TCR beta chain appeared a few times. What it recognizes is unknown. CDR3 length: 14 amino acids. Per the germline V gene, CDR1 is SGHTA and CDR2 is FQGNSA. Trimming took off 0 bases at V and 4 bases at J, with 10 bases between the two ends. Cells stained for CD3, CD4, CD8, CD45RA and CD27 were sorted into four subsets. The sample comes from a study of naive and memory T cell subsets. General study results and limits: Over 95% of naive TCR sequences appeared only once after error correction, unlike memory subsets. Possibly reflecting memory cells re-expressing CD45RA, a few larger clonotypes occurred in naive repertoires, especially CD8.

An equimolar mix of two oligonucleotides served as the beta constant-region primer for TRBC1 and TRBC2. Four rounds of PCR amplified the ligated cDNA using nested alpha and beta constant-region primers plus SP2. The cDNA 3' end received a ligated single-stranded oligonucleotide carrying the SP2 primer and a 12-nucleotide UMI. A single record per CDR3 protein comes from TCRdb applying MiXCR to the UMI-ligation and nested PCR reads. Among about 140,000 distinct CDR3 sequences listed, about a fifth were seen once. The chain recombines TRBV7-2 with TRBJ2-7; perhaps TRBD1 as D (6 bases). The origin of this receptor is a human donor in good health. The sample consisted of naive CD8+ T cells from blood. The DNA of the CDR3 is TGTGCCAGCAGCTTAGCACCGGGACAATACGAGCAGTACTTC. This encodes CASSLAPGQYEQYF.